This paragraph covers one T cell receptor beta chain sequence. In its sample, this clonotype was seen a few times. Its antigen is unknown. No base quality values were provided; no much bigger clone lies one nucleotide off. The library was produced with PCR. Data came from an Illumina HiSeq 2500. TCR libraries were prepared with molecular barcoding, using unique molecular identifiers to normalize TCRbeta repertoire quantification. Using fastp trimming at Q25 and MiXCR clonotype assembly, TCRdb reanalyzed the public sequencing data and kept in-frame beta chains. Rows with a matching CDR3 protein are joined into one entry that keeps the most common DNA and genes. A total of about 310,000 distinct CDR3 sequences appear in this sample, 23% of them only once. In total, the top ten clones hold over 9.5% of the sample. The entry originates in a study of T-cell reconstitution after alpha-beta-depleted transplantation in children (TCRdb year 2016). About the full investigation: Using TCR repertoire profiling, the study followed T-cell immune reconstitution in a quantitative way in children after TCRalphabeta/CD19-depleted allogeneic hematopoietic cell transplantation. Overall study results and their limits: Apparently early alphabetaT-cell count recovery about two months after transplant reportedly relied on only several hundred rapidly expanded clones derived from non-depleted graft cells. In some patients, the high TCRbeta diversity seen at day 60 was put down to recipient T cells and intrathymic progenitors that had survived conditioning. Hyperexpanded clone frequencies declined over subsequent months; after one year, T-cell counts and TCRbeta diversity were mostly attributed to newly produced T cells.

From cysteine to phenylalanine, the CDR3 is 16 amino acids long. Of all the DNA, just the CDR3 is kept, 48 bases in frame from base 1. According to the study, the label for this sample's treatment or condition signals: allogeneic hematopoietic cell transplantation with graft depleted of TCRalphabeta T cells and CD19 B cells. The children who served as transplant recipients had been given grafts of TCRalphabeta/CD19-depleted allogeneic hematopoietic cells. The V gene is TRBV21-1 and the J gene is TRBJ1-5. TRBV21-1 is assigned pseudogene status. The receptor was derived from a male patient between 10 and 17 years old who had a stem cell transplant for acute lymphoblastic leukemia, so the T cells may come from the graft donor. Material: PBMCs, mostly from graft donor cells, obtained 180 days after TCRalphabeta/CD19-depleted stem cell transplant. The DNA sequence is TGTGCCAGCAGCTTCTCGGCAGTGGATAGCAATCAGCCCCAGCATTTT. The encoded protein is CASSFSAVDSNQPQHF.